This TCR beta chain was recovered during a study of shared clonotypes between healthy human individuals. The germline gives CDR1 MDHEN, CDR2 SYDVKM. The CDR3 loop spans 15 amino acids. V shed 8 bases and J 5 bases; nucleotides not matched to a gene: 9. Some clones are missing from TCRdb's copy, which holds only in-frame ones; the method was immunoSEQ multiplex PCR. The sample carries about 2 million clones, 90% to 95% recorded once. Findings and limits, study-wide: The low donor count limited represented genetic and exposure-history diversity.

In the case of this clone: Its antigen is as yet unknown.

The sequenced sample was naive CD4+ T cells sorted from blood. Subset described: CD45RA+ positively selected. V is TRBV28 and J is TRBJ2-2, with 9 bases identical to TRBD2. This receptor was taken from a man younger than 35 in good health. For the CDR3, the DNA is TGTGCCAGCCTATTAGCGGGGGCGGGGACCGGGGAGCTGTTTTTT. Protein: CASLLAGAGTGELFF.